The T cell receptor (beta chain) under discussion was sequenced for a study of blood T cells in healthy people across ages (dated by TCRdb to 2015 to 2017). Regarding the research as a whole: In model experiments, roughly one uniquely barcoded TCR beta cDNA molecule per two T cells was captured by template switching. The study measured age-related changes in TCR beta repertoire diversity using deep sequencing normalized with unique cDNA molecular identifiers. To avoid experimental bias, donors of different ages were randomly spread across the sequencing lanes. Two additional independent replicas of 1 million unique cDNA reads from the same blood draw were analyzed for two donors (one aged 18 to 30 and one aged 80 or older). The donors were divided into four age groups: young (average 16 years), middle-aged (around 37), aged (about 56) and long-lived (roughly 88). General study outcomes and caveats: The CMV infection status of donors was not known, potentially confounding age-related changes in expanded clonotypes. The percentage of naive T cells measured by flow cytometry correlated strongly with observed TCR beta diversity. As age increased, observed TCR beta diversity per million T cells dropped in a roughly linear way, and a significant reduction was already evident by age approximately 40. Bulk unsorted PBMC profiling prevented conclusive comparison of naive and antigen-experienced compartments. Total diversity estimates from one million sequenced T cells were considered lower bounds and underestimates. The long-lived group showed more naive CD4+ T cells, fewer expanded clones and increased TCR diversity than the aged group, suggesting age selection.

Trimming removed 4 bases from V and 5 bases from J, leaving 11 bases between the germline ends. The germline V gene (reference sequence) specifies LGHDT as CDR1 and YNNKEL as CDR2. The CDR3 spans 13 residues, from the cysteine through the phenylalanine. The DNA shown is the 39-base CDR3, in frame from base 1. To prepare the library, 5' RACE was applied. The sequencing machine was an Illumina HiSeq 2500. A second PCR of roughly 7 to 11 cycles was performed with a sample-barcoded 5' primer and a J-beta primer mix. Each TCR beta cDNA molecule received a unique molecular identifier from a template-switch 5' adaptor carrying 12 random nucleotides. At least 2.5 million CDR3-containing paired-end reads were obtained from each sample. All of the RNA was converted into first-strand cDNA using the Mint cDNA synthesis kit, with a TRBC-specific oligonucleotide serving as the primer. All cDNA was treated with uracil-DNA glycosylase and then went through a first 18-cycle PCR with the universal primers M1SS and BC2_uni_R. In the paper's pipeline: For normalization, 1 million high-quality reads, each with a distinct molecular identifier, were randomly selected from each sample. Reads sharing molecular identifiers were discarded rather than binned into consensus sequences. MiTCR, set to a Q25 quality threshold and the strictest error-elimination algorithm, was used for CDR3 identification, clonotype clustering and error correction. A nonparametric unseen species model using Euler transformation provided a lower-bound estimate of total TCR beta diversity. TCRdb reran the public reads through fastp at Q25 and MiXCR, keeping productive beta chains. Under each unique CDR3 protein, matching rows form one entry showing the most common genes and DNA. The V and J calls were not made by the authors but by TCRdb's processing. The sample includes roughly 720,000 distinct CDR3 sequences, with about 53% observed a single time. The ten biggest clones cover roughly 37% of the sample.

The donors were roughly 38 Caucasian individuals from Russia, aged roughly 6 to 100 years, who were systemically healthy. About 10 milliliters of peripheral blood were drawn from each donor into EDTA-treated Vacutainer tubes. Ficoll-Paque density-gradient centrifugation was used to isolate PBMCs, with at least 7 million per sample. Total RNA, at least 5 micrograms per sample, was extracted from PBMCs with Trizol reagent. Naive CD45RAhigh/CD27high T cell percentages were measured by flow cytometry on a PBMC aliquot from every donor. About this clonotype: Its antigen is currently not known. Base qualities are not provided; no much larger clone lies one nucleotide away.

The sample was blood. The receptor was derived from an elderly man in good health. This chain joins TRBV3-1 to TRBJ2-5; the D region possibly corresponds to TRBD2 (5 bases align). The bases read TGTGCCAGCAGCCCCACGGGAACCGAGACCCAGTACTTC. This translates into CASSPTGTETQYF.